The clone carrying this T cell receptor (beta chain) was observed at least ten times. The sample belongs to a study of human T cells and chemical hapten exposure. TCRdb used MiXCR to reprocess the RACE reads, holding one entry per CDR3 protein. The repertoire holds approximately 50,000 distinct CDR3 sequences, with 8% to 10% as singletons. Time point denoted: patch test 3, about 24 weeks after DPC sensitization. Treatment given: therapeutic diphenylcyclopropenone sensitization with weekly scalp DPC. Germline CDR1 is SGHVS and CDR2 is FQNEAQ. This CDR3 has 16 residues. V lost 4 bases, J lost 8 bases, and 12 bases stayed unmatched.

This receptor was identified in a middle-aged woman with alopecia areata. Some clones in this sample may be carry-over from other donors' samples. The sample in question was whole blood, obtained in connection with sensitization to the hapten diphenylcyclopropenone (DPC). This sequence joins TRBV7-8 and TRBJ2-1; 9 positions match TRBD1. Here the CDR3 reads CASSSGQGFYGDEQFF. The CDR3 nucleotides are TGTGCCAGCAGCTCCGGACAGGGGTTTTACGGGGATGAGCAGTTCTTC.